A selection of T cell receptor beta chains follows, all from one sample in a study of blood T cells in healthy people across ages. Via MiXCR, TCRdb re-called the 5' RACE reads, giving one row per CDR3 protein. Among about 930,000 distinct CDR3 sequences listed, almost 30% were seen once. These data are also associated with another study on T cells of mothers and their children.

The specimen sequenced was blood. The receptors come from a woman between 35 and 50 years old in good health. Both conserved end residues are part of each CDR3. The D gene is left open where the match is weak. For some rows the clone size is stated as once, few or many, or as a class when expanded; others skip it.

V gene,J gene,D gene,clone size,CDR3 DNA,CDR3 protein
TRBV29-1,TRBJ1-4,NA,few,TGCAGCGCCCGGGGGGTAAATACAGCAACTAATGAAAAACTGTTTTTT,CSARGVNTATNEKLFF
TRBV3-1,TRBJ2-7,TRBD1,NA,TGTGCCAGCAGCCACTTCTATGTCCGGGACAGCATCTACGAGCAGTACTTC,CASSHFYVRDSIYEQYF
TRBV28,TRBJ1-1,NA,NA,TGTGCCAGCAGTTTGGTGGCGGAGAACACTGAAGCTTTCTTT,CASSLVAENTEAFF
TRBV6-5,TRBJ1-2,NA,few,TGTGCCAGCAGCTCCGGGACAACAAATGGCTACACCTTC,CASSSGTTNGYTF
TRBV6-2/TRBV6-3,TRBJ1-5,NA,NA,TGTGCCAGCAGTTACACGTGGGGTACTCAGCCCCAGCATTTT,CASSYTWGTQPQHF
TRBV12-3/TRBV12-4,TRBJ1-2,NA,few,TGTGCCAGCGGCAGGTCGTATGGCTACACCTTC,CASGRSYGYTF
TRBV18,TRBJ1-1,NA,few,TGTGCCAGCTCACCGGGACGGTCGAACACTGAAGCTTTCTTT,CASSPGRSNTEAFF
TRBV6-6,TRBJ2-3,NA,few,TGCGCCAGCATTAGGGACGATACGCAGTATTTT,CASIRDDTQYF
TRBV5-1,TRBJ2-3,NA,few,TGCGCCAGCAGCTACTCTCCTTATACGCAGTATTTT,CASSYSPYTQYF
TRBV6-6,TRBJ1-2,NA,many,TGTGCCAGCAGTTATGGGGCAGGGGAAGGCTATGGCTACACCTTC,CASSYGAGEGYGYTF
TRBV2,TRBJ2-7,NA,NA,TGTGCCAGCAGTGGCGAAGTGGAGGCCTACGAGCAGTACTTC,CASSGEVEAYEQYF
TRBV28,TRBJ1-6,NA,few,TGTGCCAGCGGTTTCCCTCGTTCACCCCTCCACTTT,CASGFPRSPLHF
TRBV5-5,TRBJ2-1,NA,many,TGTGCCAGCAGCGCTCACTGGAACAACAATGAGCAGTTCTTC,CASSAHWNNNEQFF
TRBV2,TRBJ2-7,NA,NA,TGTGCCAGCGGCCGGGACACGAACTCCTACGAGCAGTACTTC,CASGRDTNSYEQYF
TRBV5-5,TRBJ2-7,NA,few,TGTGCCAGCGGCTCCACCCCCTTTTACGAGCAGTACTTC,CASGSTPFYEQYF
TRBV20-1,TRBJ1-4,TRBD1,few,TGCAGTGCTAGAGATGGGGGACAGGGTTCGCGAAAACTGTTTTTT,CSARDGGQGSRKLFF
TRBV18,TRBJ2-4,NA,few,TGTGCCAGCTCACCCGGGACGGAGATAAAAAACATTCAGTACTTC,CASSPGTEIKNIQYF
TRBV9,TRBJ1-1,NA,NA,TGTGCCAGCAGCGTAGCTACGGCAGCCTTGATGAACACTGAAGCTTTCTTT,CASSVATAALMNTEAFF
TRBV4-1,TRBJ2-7,NA,NA,TGCGCCGGCAGCCAAGGGCAGGCCTACGAGCAGTACTTC,CAGSQGQAYEQYF
TRBV5-1,TRBJ2-1,NA,NA,TGCGCCAGCAGCTTAGGTCCAGCTGAGGATGAGCAGTTCTTC,CASSLGPAEDEQFF
TRBV27,TRBJ1-1,NA,few,TGTGCCAGCAGCCACCGGCCGTTCACTGAAGCTTTCTTT,CASSHRPFTEAFF
TRBV7-8,TRBJ2-1,NA,NA,TGTGCCAGCAGCCCCAGTCAGCTAGCAGTGAGTGAGCAGTTCTTC,CASSPSQLAVSEQFF